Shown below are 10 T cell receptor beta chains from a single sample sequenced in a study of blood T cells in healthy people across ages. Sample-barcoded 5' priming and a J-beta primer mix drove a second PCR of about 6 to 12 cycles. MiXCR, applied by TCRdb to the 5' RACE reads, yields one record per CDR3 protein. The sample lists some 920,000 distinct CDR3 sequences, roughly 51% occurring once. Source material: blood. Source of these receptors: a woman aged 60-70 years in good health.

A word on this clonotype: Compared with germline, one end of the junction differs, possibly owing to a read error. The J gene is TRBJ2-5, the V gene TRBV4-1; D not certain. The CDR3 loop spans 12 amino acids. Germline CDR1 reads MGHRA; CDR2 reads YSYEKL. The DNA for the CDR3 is TGCGCCAGCAGCCATCCGGGTAACGAGCAGTCCTTC. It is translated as CASSHPGNEQSF.

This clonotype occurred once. CDR3: CASSTVAGGPYEQYF. CDR3 sequence (DNA): TGTGCCAGCTCAACCGTAGCGGGAGGGCCCTACGAGCAGTACTTC. The chain is built from TRBV18 and TRBJ2-7; 11 nucleotides agree with TRBD2. With V trimmed by 5 bases and J by 2 bases, 5 bases remained unmatched. This CDR3 comprises 15 residues. Per germline, CDR1 KGHSH and CDR2 LQKENI.

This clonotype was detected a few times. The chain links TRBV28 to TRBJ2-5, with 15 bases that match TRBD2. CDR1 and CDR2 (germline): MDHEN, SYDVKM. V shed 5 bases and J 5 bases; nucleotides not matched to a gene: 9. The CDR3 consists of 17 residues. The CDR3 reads CASSLGTSGRRAETQYF. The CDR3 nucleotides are TGTGCCAGCAGTCTAGGGACTAGCGGGAGGCGAGCGGAGACCCAGTACTTC.

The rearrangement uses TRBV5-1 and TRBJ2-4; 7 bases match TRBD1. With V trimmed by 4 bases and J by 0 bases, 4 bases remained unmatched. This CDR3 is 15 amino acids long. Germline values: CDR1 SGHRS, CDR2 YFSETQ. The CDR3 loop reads CASSRDSLAKNIQYF. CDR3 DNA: TGCGCCAGCAGCCGGGACAGTCTAGCCAAAAACATTCAGTACTTC.

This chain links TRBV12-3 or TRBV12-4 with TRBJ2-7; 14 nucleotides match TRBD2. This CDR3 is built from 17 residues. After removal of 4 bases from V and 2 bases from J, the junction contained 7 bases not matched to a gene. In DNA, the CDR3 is TGTGCCAGCAGTTCCTTCGGGACTAGCGGGAGAACCTACGAGCAGTACTTC. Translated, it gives CASSSFGTSGRTYEQYF.

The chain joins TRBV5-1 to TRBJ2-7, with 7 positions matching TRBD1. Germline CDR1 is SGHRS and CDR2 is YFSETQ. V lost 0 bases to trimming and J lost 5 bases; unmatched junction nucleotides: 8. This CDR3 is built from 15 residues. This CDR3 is CASSLGPGQKNEQYF. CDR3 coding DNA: TGCGCCAGCAGCTTGGGACCGGGACAGAAGAACGAGCAGTACTTC.

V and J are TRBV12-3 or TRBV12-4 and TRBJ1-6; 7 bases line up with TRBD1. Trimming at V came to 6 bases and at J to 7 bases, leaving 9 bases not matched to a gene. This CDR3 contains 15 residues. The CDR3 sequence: CASSLSQGVNSPLHF. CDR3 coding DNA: TGTGCCAGCAGCTTATCCCAGGGGGTGAATTCACCCCTCCACTTT.

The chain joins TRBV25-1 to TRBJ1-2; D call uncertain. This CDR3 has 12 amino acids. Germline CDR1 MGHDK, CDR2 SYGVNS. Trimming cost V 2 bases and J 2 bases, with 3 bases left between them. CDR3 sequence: CASSEQNYGYTF. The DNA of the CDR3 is TGTGCCAGCAGTGAACAGAACTATGGCTACACCTTC.

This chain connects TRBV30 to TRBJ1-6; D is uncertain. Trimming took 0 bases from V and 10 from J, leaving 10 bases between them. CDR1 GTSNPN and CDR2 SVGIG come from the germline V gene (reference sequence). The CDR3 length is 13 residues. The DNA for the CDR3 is TGTGCCTGGAGTGTGGGATCGGGGTCACCCCTCCACTTT. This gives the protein CAWSVGSGSPLHF.

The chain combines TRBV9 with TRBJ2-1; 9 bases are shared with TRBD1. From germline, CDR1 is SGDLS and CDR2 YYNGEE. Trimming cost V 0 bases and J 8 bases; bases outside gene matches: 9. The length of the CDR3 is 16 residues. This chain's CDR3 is CASSVGGQGSLDEQFF. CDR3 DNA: TGTGCCAGCAGCGTAGGGGGACAGGGCTCCCTTGATGAGCAGTTCTTC.